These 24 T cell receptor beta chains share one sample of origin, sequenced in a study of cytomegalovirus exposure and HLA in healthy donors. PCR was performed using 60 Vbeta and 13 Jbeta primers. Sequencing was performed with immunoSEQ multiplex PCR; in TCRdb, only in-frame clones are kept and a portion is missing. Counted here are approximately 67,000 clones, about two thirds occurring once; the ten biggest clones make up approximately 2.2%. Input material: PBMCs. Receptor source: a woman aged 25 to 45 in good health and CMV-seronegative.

The DNA for the CDR3 is TGCGCCAGCAGCTTGGCCATCGGTTACTCGAACACCGGGGAGCTGTTTTTT. Amino acid sequence: CASSLAIGYSNTGELFF. The rearrangement joins TRBV5-1 to TRBJ2-2; no firm D call. Trimming left V 0 bases short and J 0 bases short, with 12 bases between. The CDR3 covers 17 residues. The germline gives CDR1 SGHRS, CDR2 YFSETQ.

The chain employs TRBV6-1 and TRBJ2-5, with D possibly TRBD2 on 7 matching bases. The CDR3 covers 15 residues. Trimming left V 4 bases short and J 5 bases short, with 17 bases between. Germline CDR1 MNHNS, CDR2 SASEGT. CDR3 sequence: CASSALGGAWETQYF. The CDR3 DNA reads TGTGCCAGCAGTGCACTAGGGGGGGCCTGGGAGACCCAGTACTTC.

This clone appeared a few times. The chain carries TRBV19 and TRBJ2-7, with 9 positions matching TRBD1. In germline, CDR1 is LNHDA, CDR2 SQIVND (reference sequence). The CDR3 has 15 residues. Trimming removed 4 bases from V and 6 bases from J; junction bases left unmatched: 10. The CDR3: CASSSPYRGRTEQYF. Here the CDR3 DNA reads TGTGCCAGTAGTAGCCCGTACAGGGGGCGGACCGAGCAGTACTTC.

In nucleotides, the CDR3 is TGTGCCAGCAGCTTTCAGGAGAACACTGAAGCTTTCTTT. It is translated as CASSFQENTEAFF. The V call is TRBV7-9, the J call TRBJ1-1, with unresolved D. The CDR3 runs to 13 residues. Deletions cut 3 bases from V and 1 base from J, with 6 bases between. Per the germline V gene, CDR1 is SEHNR and CDR2 is FQNEAQ (reference sequence).

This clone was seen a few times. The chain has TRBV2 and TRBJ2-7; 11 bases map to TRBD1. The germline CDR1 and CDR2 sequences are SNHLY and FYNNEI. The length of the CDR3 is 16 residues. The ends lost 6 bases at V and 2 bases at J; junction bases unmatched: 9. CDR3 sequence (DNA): TGTGCCAGCAGCCAAGGGGGACAGGGGGAAACCTACGAGCAGTACTTC. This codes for CASSQGGQGETYEQYF. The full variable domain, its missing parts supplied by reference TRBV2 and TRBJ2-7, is EPEVTQTPSHQVTQMGQEVILRCVPISNHLYFYWYRQILGQKVEFLVSFYNNEISEKSEIFDDQFSVERPDGSNFTLKIRSTKLEDSAMYFCASSQGGQGETYEQYFGPGTRLTVT.

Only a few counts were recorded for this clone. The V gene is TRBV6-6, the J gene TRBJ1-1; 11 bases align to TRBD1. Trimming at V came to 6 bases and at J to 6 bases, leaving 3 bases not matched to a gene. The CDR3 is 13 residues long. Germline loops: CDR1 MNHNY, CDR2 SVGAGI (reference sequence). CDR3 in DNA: TGTGCCAGCAGAGGACAGGGGGCCTCTGAAGCTTTCTTT. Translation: CASRGQGASEAFF.

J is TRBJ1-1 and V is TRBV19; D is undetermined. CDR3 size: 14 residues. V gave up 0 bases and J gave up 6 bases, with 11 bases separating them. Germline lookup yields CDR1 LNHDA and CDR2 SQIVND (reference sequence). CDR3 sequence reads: CASSIDRRYPEAFF. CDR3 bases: TGTGCCAGTAGTATAGATCGGAGGTACCCTGAAGCTTTCTTT.

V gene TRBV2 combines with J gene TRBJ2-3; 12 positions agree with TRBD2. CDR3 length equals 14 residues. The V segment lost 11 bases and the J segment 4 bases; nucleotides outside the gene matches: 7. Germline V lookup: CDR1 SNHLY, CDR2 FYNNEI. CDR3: CACKTSGGADTQYF. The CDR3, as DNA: TGTGCCTGTAAGACTAGCGGGGGTGCAGATACGCAGTATTTT.

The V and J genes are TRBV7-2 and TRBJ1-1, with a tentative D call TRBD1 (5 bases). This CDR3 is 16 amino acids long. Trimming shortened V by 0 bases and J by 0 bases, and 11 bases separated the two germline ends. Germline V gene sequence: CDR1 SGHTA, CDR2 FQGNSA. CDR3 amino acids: CASSLAGGTLNTEAFF. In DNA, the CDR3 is TGTGCCAGCAGCTTAGCGGGAGGGACCCTGAACACTGAAGCTTTCTTT. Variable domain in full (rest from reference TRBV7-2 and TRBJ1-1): GAGVSQSPSNKVTEKGKDVELRCDPISGHTALYWYRQSLGQGLEFLIYFQGNSAPDKSGLPSDRFSAERTGGSVSTLTIQRTQQEDSAVYLCASSLAGGTLNTEAFFGQGTRLTVV.

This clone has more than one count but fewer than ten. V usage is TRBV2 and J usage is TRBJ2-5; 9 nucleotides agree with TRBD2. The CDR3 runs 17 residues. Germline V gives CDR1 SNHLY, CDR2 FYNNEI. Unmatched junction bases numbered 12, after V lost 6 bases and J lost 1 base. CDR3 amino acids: CASSDFAGGPSQETQYF. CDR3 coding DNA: TGTGCCAGCAGCGATTTTGCGGGGGGGCCGTCCCAAGAGACCCAGTACTTC. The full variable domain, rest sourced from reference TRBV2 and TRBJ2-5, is EPEVTQTPSHQVTQMGQEVILRCVPISNHLYFYWYRQILGQKVEFLVSFYNNEISEKSEIFDDQFSVERPDGSNFTLKIRSTKLEDSAMYFCASSDFAGGPSQETQYFGPGTRLLVL.

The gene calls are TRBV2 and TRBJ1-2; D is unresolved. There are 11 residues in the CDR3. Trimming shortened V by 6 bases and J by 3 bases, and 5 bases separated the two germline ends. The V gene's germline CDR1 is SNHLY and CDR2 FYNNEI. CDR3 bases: TGTGCCAGCAGCCCTTACTATGGCTACACCTTC. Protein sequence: CASSPYYGYTF.

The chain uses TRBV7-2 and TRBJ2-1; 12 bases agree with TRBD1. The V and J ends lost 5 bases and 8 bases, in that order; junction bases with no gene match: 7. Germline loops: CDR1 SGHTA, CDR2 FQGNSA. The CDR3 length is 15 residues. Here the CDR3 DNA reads TGTGCCAGCAGCCCAGGGGGACAGGGGGCCGATGAGCAGTTCTTC. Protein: CASSPGGQGADEQFF.

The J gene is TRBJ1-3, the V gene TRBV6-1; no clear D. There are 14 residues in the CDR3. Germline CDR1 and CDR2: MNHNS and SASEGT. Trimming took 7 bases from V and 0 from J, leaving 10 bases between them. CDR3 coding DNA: TGTGCCAGCAACCAACAGTTCTCTGGAAACACCATATATTTT. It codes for CASNQQFSGNTIYF.

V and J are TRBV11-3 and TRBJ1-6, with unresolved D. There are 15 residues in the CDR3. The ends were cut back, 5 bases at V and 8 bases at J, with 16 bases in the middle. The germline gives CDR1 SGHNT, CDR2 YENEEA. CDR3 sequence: CASSPLGLKDSPLHF. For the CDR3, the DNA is TGTGCCAGCAGCCCCCTAGGACTCAAGGATTCACCCCTCCACTTT.

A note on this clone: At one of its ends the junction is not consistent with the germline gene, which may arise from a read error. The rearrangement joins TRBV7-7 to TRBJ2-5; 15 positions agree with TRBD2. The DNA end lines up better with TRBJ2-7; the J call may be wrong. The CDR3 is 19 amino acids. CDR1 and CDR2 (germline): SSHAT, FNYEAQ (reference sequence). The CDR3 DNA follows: TGTGCTAGCAGCCCCGGACTAGCGGGGGGGTTCATGGGAAGGTACGAGCAGTACTTC. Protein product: CASSPGLAGGFMGRYEQYF.

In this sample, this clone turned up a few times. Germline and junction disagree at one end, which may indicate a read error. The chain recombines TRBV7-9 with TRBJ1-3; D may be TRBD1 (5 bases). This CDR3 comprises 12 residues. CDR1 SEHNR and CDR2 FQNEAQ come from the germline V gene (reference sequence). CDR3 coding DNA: TGTTCCAGCAGCTCCCAGGGTCACACCATATATTTT. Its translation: CSSSSQGHTIYF.

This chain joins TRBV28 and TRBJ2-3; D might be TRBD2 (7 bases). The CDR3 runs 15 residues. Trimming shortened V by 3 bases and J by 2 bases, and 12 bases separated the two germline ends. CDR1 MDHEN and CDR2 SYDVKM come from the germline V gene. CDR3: CASSFEGGHTDTQYF. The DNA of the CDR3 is TGTGCCAGCAGTTTCGAGGGGGGGCACACAGATACGCAGTATTTT. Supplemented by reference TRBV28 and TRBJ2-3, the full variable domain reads DVKVTQSSRYLVKRTGEKVFLECVQDMDHENMFWYRQDPGLGLRLIYFSYDVKMKEKGDIPEGYSVSREKKERFSLILESASTNQTSMYLCASSFEGGHTDTQYFGPGTRLTVL.

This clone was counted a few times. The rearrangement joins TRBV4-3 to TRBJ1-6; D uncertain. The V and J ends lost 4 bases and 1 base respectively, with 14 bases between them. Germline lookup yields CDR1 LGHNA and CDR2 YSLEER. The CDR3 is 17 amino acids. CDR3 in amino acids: CASSPERGRSYNSPLHF. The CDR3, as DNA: TGCGCCAGCAGCCCTGAGCGGGGAAGGTCCTATAATTCACCCCTCCACTTT.

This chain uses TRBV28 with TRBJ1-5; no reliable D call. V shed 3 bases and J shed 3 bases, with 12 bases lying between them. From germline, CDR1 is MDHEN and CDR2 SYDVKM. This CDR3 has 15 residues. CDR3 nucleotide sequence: TGTGCCAGCAGTTTCTCGGGGAGGAACAATCAGCCCCAGCATTTT. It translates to CASSFSGRNNQPQHF.

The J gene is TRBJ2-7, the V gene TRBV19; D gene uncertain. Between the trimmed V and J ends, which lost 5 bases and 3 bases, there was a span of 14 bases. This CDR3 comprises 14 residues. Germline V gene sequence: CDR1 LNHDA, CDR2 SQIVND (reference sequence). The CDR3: CASSPDMGHYEQYF. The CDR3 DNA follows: TGTGCCAGTAGTCCAGACATGGGTCACTACGAGCAGTACTTC.

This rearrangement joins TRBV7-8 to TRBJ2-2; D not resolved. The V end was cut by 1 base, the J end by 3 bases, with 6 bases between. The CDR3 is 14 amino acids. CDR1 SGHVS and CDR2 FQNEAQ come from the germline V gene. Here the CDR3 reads CASSLGGYTGELFF. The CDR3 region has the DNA TGTGCCAGCAGCTTAGGCGGCTACACCGGGGAGCTGTTTTTT.

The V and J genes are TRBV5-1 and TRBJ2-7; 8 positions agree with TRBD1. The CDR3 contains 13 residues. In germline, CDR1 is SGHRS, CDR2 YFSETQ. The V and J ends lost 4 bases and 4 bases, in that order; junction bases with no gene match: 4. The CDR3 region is CASSRDRWYEQYF. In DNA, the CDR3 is TGCGCCAGCAGCCGGGACAGGTGGTACGAGCAGTACTTC. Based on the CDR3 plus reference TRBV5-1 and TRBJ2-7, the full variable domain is KAGVTQTPRYLIKTRGQQVTLSCSPISGHRSVSWYQQTPGQGLQFLFEYFSETQRNKGNFPGRFSGRQFSNSRSEMNVSTLELGDSALYLCASSRDRWYEQYFGPGTRLTVT.

CDR3 DNA: TGCGCCAGCAGCTTGGGGGACAGCTACAATGAGCAGTTCTTC. The encoded protein is CASSLGDSYNEQFF. The chain links TRBV5-1 to TRBJ2-1, with 7 bases matching TRBD1. The CDR3 loop spans 14 amino acids. The V segment lost 0 bases and the J segment 3 bases; nucleotides outside the gene matches: 0. Germline CDR1 and CDR2: SGHRS and YFSETQ. The full variable domain, in which reference TRBV5-1 and TRBJ2-1 provide the parts outside the CDR3, is KAGVTQTPRYLIKTRGQQVTLSCSPISGHRSVSWYQQTPGQGLQFLFEYFSETQRNKGNFPGRFSGRQFSNSRSEMNVSTLELGDSALYLCASSLGDSYNEQFFGPGTRLTVL.

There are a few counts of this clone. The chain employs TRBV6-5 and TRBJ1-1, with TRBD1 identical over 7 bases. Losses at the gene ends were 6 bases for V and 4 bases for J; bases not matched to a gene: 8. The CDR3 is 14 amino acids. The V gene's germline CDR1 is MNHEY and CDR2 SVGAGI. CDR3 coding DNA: TGTGCCAGCAGAAGAGGGGGCCCAGGCACTGAAGCTTTCTTT. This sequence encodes CASRRGGPGTEAFF.